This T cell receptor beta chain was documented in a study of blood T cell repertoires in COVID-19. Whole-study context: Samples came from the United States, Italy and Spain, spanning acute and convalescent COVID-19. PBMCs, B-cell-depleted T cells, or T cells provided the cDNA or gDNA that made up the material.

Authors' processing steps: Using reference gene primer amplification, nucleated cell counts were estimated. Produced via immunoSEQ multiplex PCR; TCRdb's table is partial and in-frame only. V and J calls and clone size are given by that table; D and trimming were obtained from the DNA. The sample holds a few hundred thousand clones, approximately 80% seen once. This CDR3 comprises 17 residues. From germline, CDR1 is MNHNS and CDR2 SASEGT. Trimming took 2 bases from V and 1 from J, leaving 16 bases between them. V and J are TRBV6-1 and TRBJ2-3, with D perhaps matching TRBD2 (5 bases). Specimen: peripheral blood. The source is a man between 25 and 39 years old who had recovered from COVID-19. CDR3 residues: CASSEPDSSGGTDTQYF. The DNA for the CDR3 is TGTGCCAGCAGTGAACCCGATTCCAGCGGTGGCACAGATACGCAGTATTTT.